The table lists the clone carrying this T cell receptor (beta chain) with a count of one. This sample stems from a study of blood T cell repertoires in COVID-19. Study-level information: Samples came from the United States, Italy and Spain, spanning acute and convalescent COVID-19. T cells, B-cell-depleted T cells, or PBMCs provided the cDNA or gDNA that served as material.

Original methodology: Estimation of nucleated cell counts was performed using reference gene primer amplification. Measured with immunoSEQ multiplex PCR; TCRdb has only the in-frame clones, and not every one. The DNA gave D and trimming, while V, J and clone size come from that table. The table shows 200,000 or so clones, with approximately 84% occurring only once. Trimming shortened V by 9 bases and J by 5 bases, and 16 bases separated the two germline ends. This CDR3 is 13 amino acids long. The chain couples TRBV12-3 or TRBV12-4 to TRBJ2-5; maybe TRBD2 (6 bases). The material sequenced was peripheral blood. The sequence was obtained from a man aged 35-49 years with active or convalescent COVID-19. CDR3 sequence: CASQSSAWETQYF. In DNA, the CDR3 is TGTGCCAGTCAGTCTAGCGCTTGGGAGACCCAGTACTTC.